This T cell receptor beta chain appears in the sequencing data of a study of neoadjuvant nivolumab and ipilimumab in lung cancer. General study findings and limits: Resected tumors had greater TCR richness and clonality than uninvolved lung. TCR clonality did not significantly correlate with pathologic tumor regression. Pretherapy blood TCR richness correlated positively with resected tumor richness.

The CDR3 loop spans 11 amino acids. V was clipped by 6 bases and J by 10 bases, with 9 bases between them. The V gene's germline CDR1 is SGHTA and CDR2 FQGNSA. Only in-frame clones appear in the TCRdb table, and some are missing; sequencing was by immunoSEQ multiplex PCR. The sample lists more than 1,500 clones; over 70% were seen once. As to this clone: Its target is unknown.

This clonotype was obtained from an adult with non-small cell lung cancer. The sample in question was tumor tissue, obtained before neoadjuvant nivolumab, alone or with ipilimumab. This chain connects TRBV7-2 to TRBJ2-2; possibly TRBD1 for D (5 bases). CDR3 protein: CASRSGQELFF. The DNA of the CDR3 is TGTGCCAGCAGGTCAGGGCAGGAGCTGTTTTTT.